A selection of T cell receptor beta chains follows, all from one sample in a study of cytomegalovirus exposure and HLA in healthy donors. The method was immunoSEQ multiplex PCR; TCRdb's version includes in-frame clones alone and lacks a portion of them. The sample has around 160,000 clones; 77% are singletons. Sequencing was done on a sample of PBMCs. The receptors shown here come from a woman between 35 and 50 years old in good health and CMV-seropositive. The CDR3 runs from the conserved cysteine through the conserved F or W. D genes are given only for firm matches. The size of a clone is reported for some rows only, either as once, few or many, or as a class for expanded clones.

v_call: TRBV12-5
d_call: NA
j_call: TRBJ2-3
clone_size: NA
cdr3_aa: CASGLGEGISTDTQYF
cdr3_nt: TGTGCTAGTGGTTTGGGCGAGGGTATTAGCACAGATACGCAGTATTTT

v_call: TRBV6-5
d_call: TRBD1
j_call: TRBJ1-3
clone_size: NA
cdr3_aa: CASKGGQFGNTIYF
cdr3_nt: TGTGCCAGCAAAGGGGGACAGTTCGGAAACACCATATATTTT

v_call: TRBV19
d_call: TRBD1
j_call: TRBJ1-1
clone_size: NA
cdr3_aa: CASKGDRGLTEAFF
cdr3_nt: TGTGCCAGTAAGGGGGACAGGGGGCTCACTGAAGCTTTCTTT

v_call: TRBV5-6
d_call: NA
j_call: TRBJ2-5
clone_size: NA
cdr3_aa: CASSPHFTGYQETQYF
cdr3_nt: TGTGCCAGCAGCCCCCATTTCACAGGGTACCAAGAGACCCAGTACTTC

v_call: TRBV7-2
d_call: TRBD1
j_call: TRBJ2-7
clone_size: few
cdr3_aa: CASSPPDRGGREQYF
cdr3_nt: TGTGCCAGCAGCCCTCCCGACAGGGGAGGCCGCGAGCAGTACTTC

v_call: TRBV5-4
d_call: NA
j_call: TRBJ1-3
clone_size: NA
cdr3_aa: CASSPGGGSGNTIYF
cdr3_nt: TGTGCCAGCAGCCCCGGAGGAGGCTCTGGAAACACCATATATTTT

v_call: TRBV30
d_call: TRBD2
j_call: TRBJ2-3
clone_size: few
cdr3_aa: CAWSRLAGGDTQYF
cdr3_nt: TGTGCCTGGAGTCGGCTAGCGGGGGGAGATACGCAGTATTTT

v_call: TRBV7-8
d_call: NA
j_call: TRBJ1-2
clone_size: NA
cdr3_aa: CASSLGQAQNYGYTF
cdr3_nt: TGTGCCAGCAGCTTAGGGCAGGCCCAGAACTATGGCTACACCTTC

v_call: TRBV7-9
d_call: NA
j_call: TRBJ2-3
clone_size: NA
cdr3_aa: CASQPGSGNTQYF
cdr3_nt: TGTGCCAGCCAACCTGGGTCGGGTAATACGCAGTATTTT

v_call: TRBV19
d_call: NA
j_call: TRBJ2-7
clone_size: NA
cdr3_aa: CASSPWTPPIYYEQYF
cdr3_nt: TGTGCCAGTAGTCCGTGGACACCCCCAATTTACTACGAGCAGTACTTC

v_call: TRBV6-5
d_call: NA
j_call: TRBJ2-7
clone_size: few
cdr3_aa: CASSYSRGTSYEQYF
cdr3_nt: TGTGCCAGCAGTTACTCCCGGGGTACCTCCTACGAGCAGTACTTC

v_call: TRBV7-6
d_call: NA
j_call: TRBJ2-7
clone_size: NA
cdr3_aa: CASSLETEGVEQYF
cdr3_nt: TGTGCCAGCAGCTTAGAGACAGAGGGGGTCGAGCAGTACTTC

v_call: TRBV7-9
d_call: NA
j_call: TRBJ2-5
clone_size: NA
cdr3_aa: CASSPQGQGETQYF
cdr3_nt: TGTGCCAGCAGCCCACAAGGCCAGGGAGAGACCCAGTACTTC

v_call: TRBV19
d_call: TRBD1
j_call: TRBJ1-2
clone_size: NA
cdr3_aa: CASRPGQFNYGYTF
cdr3_nt: TGTGCCAGTAGGCCGGGACAGTTTAACTATGGCTACACCTTC

v_call: TRBV6-1
d_call: TRBD1
j_call: TRBJ2-2
clone_size: few
cdr3_aa: CASDERGRVAGELFF
cdr3_nt: TGTGCCAGCGACGAAAGGGGGCGGGTGGCCGGGGAGCTGTTTTTT

v_call: TRBV19
d_call: TRBD1
j_call: TRBJ1-2
clone_size: few
cdr3_aa: CASSGTGGYGYTF
cdr3_nt: TGTGCCAGTAGTGGTACAGGGGGCTATGGCTACACCTTC

v_call: TRBV6-6
d_call: NA
j_call: TRBJ1-4
clone_size: few
cdr3_aa: CASGTQEKLFF
cdr3_nt: TGTGCCTCGGGGACACAAGAAAAACTGTTTTTT

v_call: TRBV5-4
d_call: TRBD1
j_call: TRBJ2-5
clone_size: few
cdr3_aa: CASSTDRVQETQYF
cdr3_nt: TGTGCCAGCAGCACCGACAGGGTCCAAGAGACCCAGTACTTC

v_call: TRBV27
d_call: TRBD1
j_call: TRBJ1-6
clone_size: NA
cdr3_aa: CASSSRTGHYNSPLHF
cdr3_nt: TGTGCCAGCAGTTCTCGGACAGGGCATTATAATTCACCCCTCCACTTT

v_call: TRBV5-1
d_call: TRBD2
j_call: TRBJ2-1
clone_size: once
cdr3_aa: CASSLELAGNYSEQFF
cdr3_nt: TGCGCCAGCAGCTTGGAGTTAGCGGGCAATTACAGTGAGCAGTTCTTC

v_call: TRBV4-3
d_call: NA
j_call: TRBJ2-2
clone_size: NA
cdr3_aa: CASSQDVRQGTGELFF
cdr3_nt: TGCGCCAGCAGCCAAGATGTTCGGCAGGGCACTGGGGAGCTGTTTTTT

v_call: TRBV6-5
d_call: TRBD1
j_call: TRBJ1-2
clone_size: few
cdr3_aa: CASSSDRAGYGYTF
cdr3_nt: TGTGCCAGCAGTTCGGACAGGGCGGGATATGGCTACACCTTC

v_call: TRBV5-4
d_call: TRBD1
j_call: TRBJ1-2
clone_size: few
cdr3_aa: CASSIDRVGDGYTF
cdr3_nt: TGTGCCAGCAGCATAGACAGGGTCGGCGATGGCTACACCTTC

v_call: TRBV5-4
d_call: TRBD1
j_call: TRBJ1-2
clone_size: NA
cdr3_aa: CASSSRDRAYGYTF
cdr3_nt: TGTGCCAGCAGCTCCCGGGACAGGGCCTATGGCTACACCTTC

v_call: TRBV6-1
d_call: NA
j_call: TRBJ2-7
clone_size: few
cdr3_aa: CASILGVNEQYF
cdr3_nt: TGTGCCAGCATTCTCGGGGTTAACGAGCAGTACTTC

v_call: TRBV6-4
d_call: TRBD1
j_call: TRBJ1-2
clone_size: NA
cdr3_aa: CASSEGPGQGPSGYTF
cdr3_nt: TGTGCCAGCAGTGAAGGCCCCGGACAGGGCCCCTCTGGCTACACCTTC

v_call: TRBV9
d_call: TRBD2
j_call: TRBJ2-1
clone_size: NA
cdr3_aa: CASSVSGLAGVGYNEQFF
cdr3_nt: TGTGCCAGCAGCGTAAGTGGACTAGCGGGAGTGGGTTACAATGAGCAGTTCTTC

v_call: TRBV27
d_call: TRBD1
j_call: TRBJ2-5
clone_size: NA
cdr3_aa: CASSSGGRRNQETQYF
cdr3_nt: TGTGCCAGCAGTTCAGGGGGACGGAGGAACCAAGAGACCCAGTACTTC

v_call: TRBV7-8
d_call: NA
j_call: TRBJ2-7
clone_size: NA
cdr3_aa: CASSPSGGEQYF
cdr3_nt: TGTGCCAGCAGCCCTAGTGGAGGCGAGCAGTACTTC

v_call: TRBV5-5
d_call: TRBD1
j_call: TRBJ1-1
clone_size: many
cdr3_aa: CASSFTGGGTEAFF
cdr3_nt: TGTGCCAGCAGCTTTACAGGGGGAGGGACTGAAGCTTTCTTT

v_call: TRBV5-1
d_call: NA
j_call: TRBJ2-7
clone_size: once
cdr3_aa: CASSYSLAGASYEQYF
cdr3_nt: TGCGCCAGCAGCTATTCCTTGGCGGGGGCGTCTTACGAGCAGTACTTC

v_call: TRBV6-6
d_call: TRBD2
j_call: TRBJ2-7
clone_size: once
cdr3_aa: CASSYESGGFYEQYF
cdr3_nt: TGTGCCAGCAGTTATGAGTCGGGGGGGTTTTACGAGCAGTACTTC

v_call: TRBV7-2
d_call: TRBD2
j_call: TRBJ2-7
clone_size: NA
cdr3_aa: CASSQRGAYEQYF
cdr3_nt: TGTGCCAGTTCTCAGCGGGGGGCCTACGAGCAGTACTTC

v_call: TRBV10-2
d_call: NA
j_call: TRBJ2-7
clone_size: NA
cdr3_aa: CASSDGGEQYF
cdr3_nt: TGCGCCAGCAGTGACGGAGGGGAGCAGTACTTC

v_call: TRBV28
d_call: TRBD1
j_call: TRBJ2-2
clone_size: NA
cdr3_aa: CASISRQGYTGELFF
cdr3_nt: TGTGCCAGCATCTCCAGACAGGGCTACACCGGGGAGCTGTTTTTT

v_call: TRBV2
d_call: TRBD1
j_call: TRBJ2-5
clone_size: NA
cdr3_aa: CASLGVNRGQRETQYF
cdr3_nt: TGTGCCAGCTTGGGGGTTAACAGGGGGCAGAGGGAGACCCAGTACTTC

v_call: TRBV28
d_call: NA
j_call: TRBJ1-2
clone_size: NA
cdr3_aa: CAEAGNYGYTF
cdr3_nt: TGTGCCGAAGCGGGGAACTATGGCTACACCTTC

v_call: TRBV2
d_call: NA
j_call: TRBJ2-3
clone_size: NA
cdr3_aa: CASSLEPDTDTQYF
cdr3_nt: TGTGCCAGCAGTCTAGAACCCGACACAGATACGCAGTATTTT

v_call: TRBV2
d_call: NA
j_call: TRBJ2-5
clone_size: NA
cdr3_aa: CASRALEAGETQYF
cdr3_nt: TGTGCCAGCAGGGCACTAGAGGCGGGGGAGACCCAGTACTTC

v_call: TRBV7-2
d_call: NA
j_call: TRBJ2-7
clone_size: once
cdr3_aa: CASSLARDYEQYF
cdr3_nt: TGTGCCAGCAGCTTGGCTCGGGACTACGAGCAGTACTTC

v_call: TRBV21-1
d_call: NA
j_call: TRBJ2-7
clone_size: NA
cdr3_aa: CASSKGGPKRSYEQYF
cdr3_nt: TGTGCCAGCAGCAAAGGGGGGCCTAAACGGTCCTACGAGCAGTACTTC

v_call: TRBV2
d_call: NA
j_call: TRBJ1-4
clone_size: NA
cdr3_aa: CASSERGTPNEKLFF
cdr3_nt: TGTGCCAGCAGTGAAAGGGGTACTCCTAATGAAAAACTGTTTTTT

v_call: TRBV14
d_call: TRBD1
j_call: TRBJ1-6
clone_size: NA
cdr3_aa: CASSLTGGSPLHF
cdr3_nt: TGTGCCAGCAGCCTGACAGGGGGTTCACCCCTCCACTTT

v_call: TRBV5-5
d_call: TRBD2
j_call: TRBJ2-3
clone_size: few
cdr3_aa: CASSSQTSGNTQYF
cdr3_nt: TGTGCCAGCAGCTCGCAGACTAGCGGGAATACGCAGTATTTT

v_call: TRBV2
d_call: TRBD2
j_call: TRBJ2-5
clone_size: NA
cdr3_aa: CASISGGETQYF
cdr3_nt: TGTGCCAGCATCTCGGGGGGAGAGACCCAGTACTTC

v_call: TRBV5-6
d_call: NA
j_call: TRBJ1-4
clone_size: NA
cdr3_aa: CASTGPANEKLFF
cdr3_nt: TGTGCCAGTACAGGGCCGGCTAATGAAAAACTGTTTTTT

v_call: TRBV5-1
d_call: TRBD2
j_call: TRBJ2-7
clone_size: NA
cdr3_aa: CASRSSFGLAGDEQYF
cdr3_nt: TGCGCCAGCAGATCCTCATTTGGACTAGCGGGAGACGAGCAGTACTTC

v_call: TRBV11-3
d_call: TRBD1
j_call: TRBJ2-7
clone_size: NA
cdr3_aa: CASSRASRGPAYEQYF
cdr3_nt: TGTGCCAGCAGCCGCGCAAGCAGGGGGCCTGCCTACGAGCAGTACTTC

v_call: TRBV30
d_call: TRBD1
j_call: TRBJ1-1
clone_size: NA
cdr3_aa: CAWGTGILNTEAFF
cdr3_nt: TGTGCCTGGGGGACAGGGATTTTGAACACTGAAGCTTTCTTT

v_call: TRBV14
d_call: NA
j_call: TRBJ2-6
clone_size: NA
cdr3_aa: CASSQDMLQAYSGANVLTF
cdr3_nt: TGTGCCAGCAGCCAAGATATGTTACAGGCTTACTCTGGGGCCAACGTCCTGACTTTC

v_call: TRBV9
d_call: NA
j_call: TRBJ2-1
clone_size: NA
cdr3_aa: CASSPLGYNEQFF
cdr3_nt: TGTGCCAGCAGCCCCCTCGGGTACAATGAGCAGTTCTTC

v_call: TRBV11-3
d_call: TRBD1
j_call: TRBJ2-1
clone_size: NA
cdr3_aa: CTSSHRTGGYNEQFF
cdr3_nt: TGTACCAGCAGCCACCGGACAGGGGGATACAATGAGCAGTTCTTC

v_call: TRBV7-9
d_call: TRBD1
j_call: TRBJ2-7
clone_size: NA
cdr3_aa: CASSPSTGAYEQYF
cdr3_nt: TGTGCCAGCAGCCCATCAACAGGGGCGTACGAGCAGTACTTC

v_call: TRBV7-2
d_call: TRBD1
j_call: TRBJ1-4
clone_size: once
cdr3_aa: CASSFNRGEKLFF
cdr3_nt: TGTGCCAGCAGCTTTAACAGGGGTGAAAAACTGTTTTTT

v_call: TRBV19
d_call: NA
j_call: TRBJ1-3
clone_size: NA
cdr3_aa: CASIGGATIYF
cdr3_nt: TGTGCCAGTATCGGGGGGGCAACCATATATTTT

v_call: TRBV11-2
d_call: NA
j_call: TRBJ1-6
clone_size: NA
cdr3_aa: CASNHATLHF
cdr3_nt: TGTGCCAGCAACCATGCTACCCTCCACTTT

v_call: TRBV5-4
d_call: NA
j_call: TRBJ2-5
clone_size: NA
cdr3_aa: CASSVSETQYF
cdr3_nt: TGTGCCAGCAGCGTTTCGGAGACCCAGTACTTC

v_call: TRBV28
d_call: TRBD2
j_call: TRBJ2-1
clone_size: NA
cdr3_aa: CASSLGGAGGNIEQFF
cdr3_nt: TGTGCCAGCAGTTTAGGTGGGGCGGGGGGCAATATTGAGCAGTTCTTC

v_call: TRBV4-3
d_call: TRBD2
j_call: TRBJ2-2
clone_size: NA
cdr3_aa: CASSVRLADTMAGELFF
cdr3_nt: TGCGCCAGCAGCGTACGACTAGCGGATACTATGGCCGGGGAGCTGTTTTTT

v_call: TRBV11-3
d_call: NA
j_call: TRBJ2-6
clone_size: NA
cdr3_aa: CASSLGLTDSGANVLTF
cdr3_nt: TGTGCCAGCAGCTTAGGGCTTACAGATTCTGGGGCCAACGTCCTGACTTTC